The source of this T cell receptor (beta chain) is a study of response to subunit inactivated influenza vaccine. TCRdb re-derived calls from the RT-PCR reads in MiXCR, one entry per CDR3 protein. The table shows almost 250,000 distinct CDR3 sequences, with more than 10% occurring only once. This CDR3 region has 14 residues. Sequenced material: non-naive T cells sorted from PBMCs, taken approximately 15 days before vaccination. The origin of this receptor is a man in his forties or fifties who received an inactivated influenza vaccine. The chain links TRBV21-1 to TRBJ2-2. TRBV21-1 is a known pseudogene. Here the CDR3 reads CASRSSGVTGELFF. As DNA, the CDR3 is TGTGCCAGCAGAAGCAGTGGGGTCACCGGGGAGCTGTTTTTT.